The 22 T cell receptor beta chains below all came from one sample that was sequenced in a study of stem cell transplantation in POMP-related autoinflammatory disease. Repertoires were generated with immunoSEQ multiplex PCR, while TCRdb's copy carries only in-frame clones and drops some. The sample consists of over 60,000 clones, approximately 90% of them appearing once. Sequenced material: CD4+ T cells from PBMCs, taken after stem cell transplantation. These receptors originate from a human patient with POMP-related autoinflammation and immune dysregulation (PRAID). The graft donor may have contributed some T cells.

The chain couples TRBV10-2 to TRBJ2-3; 8 nucleotides line up with TRBD2. Germline V gives CDR1 WSHSY, CDR2 SAAADI. Trimming removed 3 bases from V and 1 base from J; junction bases left unmatched: 3. The CDR3 sequence is 15 residues long. CDR3: CASSDGRVGTDTQYF. The CDR3 bases are TGCGCCAGCAGTGACGGGAGGGTCGGCACAGATACGCAGTATTTT.

This clone was seen a single time. The chain employs TRBV5-1 and TRBJ2-3; TRBD2 agrees at 14 bases. CDR1 and CDR2 from the germline V gene are SGHRS and YFSETQ. The CDR3 loop spans 16 amino acids. J lost 8 bases, V lost 4 bases, and 9 bases had no gene match. The CDR3 sequence is CASSAPGLAGEGTQYF. For the CDR3, the DNA is TGCGCCAGCAGCGCCCCGGGACTAGCGGGAGAAGGTACGCAGTATTTT.

This chain uses TRBV28 with TRBJ1-4; D perhaps matches TRBD1 (5 bases). The germline V and J ends were trimmed by 6 bases and 3 bases, with 11 bases remaining between them. The CDR3 sequence is 14 residues long. CDR1 and CDR2 from the germline V gene are MDHEN and SYDVKM. CDR3: CASSPGGANEKLFF. The CDR3 DNA reads TGTGCCAGCAGCCCCGGGGGAGCTAATGAAAAACTGTTTTTT.

J is TRBJ2-5 and V is TRBV5-1; tentative D call: TRBD2 (5 bases). Trimming removed 6 bases at V and 4 bases at J, with 7 bases between. The length of the CDR3 is 11 residues. CDR1 SGHRS and CDR2 YFSETQ come from the germline V gene. The CDR3 DNA reads TGCGCCAGCATCAGCGGAGAGACCCAGTACTTC. Its protein product is CASISGETQYF.

V is TRBV20-1 and J is TRBJ2-3, with a weak D call TRBD1 (5 bases). Germline CDR1 is DFQATT and CDR2 is SNEGSKA (reference sequence). Trimming cost V 3 bases and J 5 bases, with 15 bases left between them. CDR3 length equals 14 residues. The CDR3 nucleotides are TGCAGTGCTAGTGATGGGTCAGGGCTAGATACGCAGTATTTT. This codes for CSASDGSGLDTQYF.

The chain employs TRBV28 and TRBJ1-5; no firm D call. CDR3 size: 16 residues. V was trimmed by 2 bases and J by 0 bases, leaving 11 bases between them. CDR1 and CDR2 (germline): MDHEN, SYDVKM. The CDR3 sequence is CASSLRSGISNQPQHF. CDR3 nucleotides: TGTGCCAGCAGTTTAAGGTCCGGGATTAGCAATCAGCCCCAGCATTTT.

The chain has TRBV28 and TRBJ2-2; D ambiguous. CDR3 length equals 12 residues. Germline V gives CDR1 MDHEN, CDR2 SYDVKM. Deletions cut 3 bases from V and 4 bases from J, with 3 bases between. The DNA for the CDR3 is TGTGCCAGCAGTTTGAGCACCGGGGAGCTGTTTTTT. Translation: CASSLSTGELFF.

The V and J genes are TRBV25-1 and TRBJ1-6; D remains unclear. The V and J ends lost 4 bases and 6 bases respectively, with 10 bases between them. Germline lookup yields CDR1 MGHDK and CDR2 SYGVNS. This CDR3 is 14 amino acids long. For the CDR3, the DNA is TGTGCCAGCAGTGCCCGGGTGGCTAATTCACCCCTCCACTTT. The encoded protein is CASSARVANSPLHF.

The chain carries TRBV4-2 and TRBJ2-5; either TRBD1 or TRBD2 may fit D (6 bases each). V lost 0 bases, J lost 6 bases, and 17 bases lay in between. The germline gives CDR1 LGHNA, CDR2 YNFKEQ. The CDR3 covers 16 residues. The CDR3 spells CASSQDRRGQEKTQYF. The CDR3 DNA follows: TGTGCCAGCAGCCAAGATCGACGGGGGCAAGAAAAGACCCAGTACTTC.

The V and J genes are TRBV5-4 and TRBJ2-1; the match to TRBD1 covers 7 bases. In germline, CDR1 is SGHNT, CDR2 YYREEE (reference sequence). This CDR3 contains 14 residues. The ends lost 4 bases at V and 4 bases at J; junction bases unmatched: 5. CDR3 amino acids: CASSRKDRYNEQFF. DNA for the CDR3: TGTGCCAGCAGCAGAAAGGACAGGTACAATGAGCAGTTCTTC.

The chain carries TRBV19 and TRBJ1-1; no reliable D call. The CDR3 is made up of 13 amino acids. Trimming left V 5 bases short and J 3 bases short, with 10 bases between. Germline loops: CDR1 LNHDA, CDR2 SQIVND (reference sequence). The CDR3 loop is CASSWNADTEAFF. The CDR3 region has the DNA TGTGCCAGTAGTTGGAACGCGGACACTGAAGCTTTCTTT.

The CDR3 here is CASSPAYLDRNTIYF. CDR3 sequence (DNA): TGCGCCAGCAGCCCGGCGTATCTGGACAGAAACACCATATATTTT. This chain connects TRBV5-1 to TRBJ1-3; a weak D match, TRBD1 (5 bases). Germline V CDR1 and CDR2: SGHRS, YFSETQ. Trimming stripped 4 bases from V and 5 bases from J, with 16 bases between. The CDR3 is 15 residues long.

In regard to this clone: Other DNA sequences of this sample code for an identical CDR3. This chain joins TRBV7-3 and TRBJ2-1; perhaps TRBD2 as D (5 bases). This CDR3 is 16 amino acids long. The V end was cut by 0 bases, the J end by 0 bases, with 9 bases between. The V gene's germline CDR1 is SGHTA and CDR2 FQGTGA. CDR3: CASSLTAVSSYNEQFF. Here the CDR3 DNA reads TGTGCCAGCAGCTTAACAGCGGTTAGCTCCTACAATGAGCAGTTCTTC.

CDR3 coding DNA: TGTGCCACCAGCAGAGATCGGGACTTTACCGTCGATGAGCAGTTCTTC. Translating gives CATSRDRDFTVDEQFF. This chain uses TRBV15 with TRBJ2-1; TRBD2 might be the D (6 bases). Between the trimmed V and J ends, which lost 0 bases and 8 bases, there was a span of 17 bases. The CDR3 is 16 residues long. Germline V lookup: CDR1 LNHNV, CDR2 YYDKDF (reference sequence). The full variable domain, rest sourced from reference TRBV15 and TRBJ2-1, is DAMVIQNPRYQVTQFGKPVTLSCSQTLNHNVMYWYQQKSSQAPKLLFHYYDKDFNNEADTPDNFQSRRPNTSFCFLDIRSPGLGDTAMYLCATSRDRDFTVDEQFFGPGTRLTVL.

The CDR3 bases are TGCGCCAGCACCGGCGGCTATAGCAATCAGCCCCAGCATTTT. Its protein is CASTGGYSNQPQHF. The J gene is TRBJ1-5, the V gene TRBV5-1; D is unresolved. CDR1 and CDR2 from the germline V gene are SGHRS and YFSETQ. This CDR3 spans 14 amino acids. V gave up 6 bases and J gave up 0 bases, with 10 bases separating them.

The CDR3 sequence: CASSAGLAEETQYF. The DNA for the CDR3 is TGCGCCAGCAGCGCCGGACTAGCGGAAGAGACCCAGTACTTC. The chain couples TRBV5-1 to TRBJ2-5; 10 bases line up with TRBD2. Looked up from germline, CDR1 is SGHRS and CDR2 is YFSETQ. With V trimmed by 4 bases and J by 3 bases, 3 bases remained unmatched. The CDR3 has 14 residues.

The chain couples TRBV14 to TRBJ2-3; the match to TRBD2 covers 10 bases. This CDR3 is 14 amino acids long. Germline loops: CDR1 SGHDN, CDR2 FVKESK. V shed 5 bases, J shed 5 bases, and the junction held 4 bases outside the gene matches. CDR3: CASSGLAVKDTQYF. CDR3 DNA: TGTGCCAGCAGCGGACTAGCGGTTAAAGATACGCAGTATTTT.

The chain employs TRBV24-1 and TRBJ1-3, with D possibly TRBD1 on 5 matching bases. V was cut by 3 bases and J by 4 bases, with 15 bases left in between. The length of the CDR3 is 16 residues. CDR1 and CDR2 from the germline V gene are KGHDR and SFDVKD. The CDR3 nucleotides read TGTGCCACCAGTGATGGACTCCAGGGTACCGGAAACACCATATATTTT. Translating gives CATSDGLQGTGNTIYF.

The chain recombines TRBV20-1 with TRBJ2-3, with a weak D call TRBD2 (6 bases). The CDR3 is 17 residues long. The V end lost 3 bases, the J end lost 2 bases, and 21 bases lay between the germline ends. CDR1 and CDR2 from the germline V gene are DFQATT and SNEGSKA (reference sequence). In DNA form, the CDR3 reads TGCAGTGCTAGTTGGTTGGAGGGGATGGTCTACACAGATACGCAGTATTTT. Translated: CSASWLEGMVYTDTQYF.

The gene calls are TRBV10-3 and TRBJ1-4, with D unclear. CDR1 is ENHRY, CDR2 SYGVKD, per germline. CDR3 length: 13 residues. Trimming took 0 bases from V and 11 from J, leaving 10 bases between them. The CDR3 loop reads CAISESADGKLFF. Here the CDR3 DNA reads TGTGCCATCAGTGAGTCCGCGGACGGGAAACTGTTTTTT.

The chain combines TRBV3-1 (or the pseudogene TRBV3-2) with TRBJ2-3, with D unclear. The CDR3 consists of 14 residues. Trimming took off 3 bases at V and 1 base at J, with 8 bases between the two ends. Germline-derived CDR1 and CDR2 are LGHDT and YNNKEL (reference sequence). This CDR3 reads CASSQFGGTDTQYF. The CDR3 DNA is TGTGCCAGCAGCCAGTTTGGAGGCACAGATACGCAGTATTTT.

The rearrangement links TRBV5-1 to TRBJ2-2; D is perhaps TRBD1 (5 bases). Germline CDR1 SGHRS, CDR2 YFSETQ. V was clipped by 0 bases and J by 3 bases, with 9 bases between them. This CDR3 contains 15 residues. CDR3 coding DNA: TGCGCCAGCAGCTTGGAGGGGTTAGACACCGGGGAGCTGTTTTTT. Translated, it gives CASSLEGLDTGELFF.